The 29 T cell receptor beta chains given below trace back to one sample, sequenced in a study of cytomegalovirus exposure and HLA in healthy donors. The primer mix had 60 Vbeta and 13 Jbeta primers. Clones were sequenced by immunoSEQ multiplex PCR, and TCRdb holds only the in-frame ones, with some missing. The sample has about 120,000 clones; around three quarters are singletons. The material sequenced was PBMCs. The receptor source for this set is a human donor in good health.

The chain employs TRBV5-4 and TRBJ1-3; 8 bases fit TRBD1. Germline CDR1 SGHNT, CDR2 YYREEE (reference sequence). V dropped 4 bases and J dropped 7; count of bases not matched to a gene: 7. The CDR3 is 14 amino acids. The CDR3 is CASSVDRGRNTIYF. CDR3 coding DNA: TGTGCCAGCAGCGTTGACAGGGGCCGTAACACCATATATTTT.

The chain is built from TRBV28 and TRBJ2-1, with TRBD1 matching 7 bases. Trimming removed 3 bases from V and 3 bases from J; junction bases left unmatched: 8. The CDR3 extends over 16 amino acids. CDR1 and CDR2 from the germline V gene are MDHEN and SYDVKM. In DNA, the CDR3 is TGTGCCAGCAGTTTGGATGGGACAGAGCTCTACAATGAGCAGTTCTTC. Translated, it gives CASSLDGTELYNEQFF.

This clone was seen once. The CDR3 nucleotides read TGTGCCAGCAGCAGGACTAGCGGAGGATACAATGAGCAGTTCTTC. Protein: CASSRTSGGYNEQFF. J is TRBJ2-1 and V is TRBV6-1, with 10 bases that match TRBD2. V was pared by 6 bases and J by 4 bases, with 6 bases of the junction left unmatched. The CDR3 extends over 15 amino acids. CDR1 and CDR2 from the germline V gene are MNHNS and SASEGT.

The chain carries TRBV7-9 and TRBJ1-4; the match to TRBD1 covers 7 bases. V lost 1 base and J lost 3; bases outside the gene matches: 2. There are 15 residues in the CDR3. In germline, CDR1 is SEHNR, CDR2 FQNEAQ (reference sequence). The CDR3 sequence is CASSLEGTANEKLFF. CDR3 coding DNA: TGTGCCAGCAGCTTAGAGGGGACAGCTAATGAAAAACTGTTTTTT.

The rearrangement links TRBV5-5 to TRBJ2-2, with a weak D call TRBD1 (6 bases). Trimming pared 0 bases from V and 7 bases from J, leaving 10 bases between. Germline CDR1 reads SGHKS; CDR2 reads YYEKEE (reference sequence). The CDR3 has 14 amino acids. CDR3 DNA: TGTGCCAGCAGCTTGGAACAGGGTCACGGGGAGCTGTTTTTT. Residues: CASSLEQGHGELFF.

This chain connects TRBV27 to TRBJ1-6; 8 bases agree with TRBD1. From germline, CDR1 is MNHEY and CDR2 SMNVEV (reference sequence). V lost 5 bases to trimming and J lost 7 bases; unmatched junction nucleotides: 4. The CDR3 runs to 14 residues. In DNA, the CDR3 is TGTGCCAGCAGTCTCTGGACAGGGAATTCACCCCTCCACTTT. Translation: CASSLWTGNSPLHF.

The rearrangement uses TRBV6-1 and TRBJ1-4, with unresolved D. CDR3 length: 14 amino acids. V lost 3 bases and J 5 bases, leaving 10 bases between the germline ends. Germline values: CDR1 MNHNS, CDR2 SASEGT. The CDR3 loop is CASSESGRNEKLFF. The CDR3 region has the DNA TGTGCCAGCAGTGAGTCTGGCAGGAATGAAAAACTGTTTTTT.

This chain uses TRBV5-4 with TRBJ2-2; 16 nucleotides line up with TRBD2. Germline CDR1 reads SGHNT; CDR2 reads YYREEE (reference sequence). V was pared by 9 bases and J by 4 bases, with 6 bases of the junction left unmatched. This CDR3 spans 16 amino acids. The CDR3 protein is CATGTSGRAGTGELFF. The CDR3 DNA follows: TGTGCCACTGGGACTAGCGGGAGGGCCGGCACCGGGGAGCTGTTTTTT.

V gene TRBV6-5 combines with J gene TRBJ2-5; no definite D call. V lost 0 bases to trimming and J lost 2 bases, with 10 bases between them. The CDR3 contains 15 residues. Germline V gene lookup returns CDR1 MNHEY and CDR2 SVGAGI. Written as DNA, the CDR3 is TGTGCCAGCAGTTACTCGCGAAAAGTTCAAGAGACCCAGTACTTC. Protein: CASSYSRKVQETQYF.

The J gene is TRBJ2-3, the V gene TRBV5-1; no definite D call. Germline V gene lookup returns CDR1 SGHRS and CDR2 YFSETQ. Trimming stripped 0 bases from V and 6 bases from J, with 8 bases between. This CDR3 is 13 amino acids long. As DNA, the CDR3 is TGCGCCAGCAGCTTGGGAAGAGCGGATACGCAGTATTTT. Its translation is CASSLGRADTQYF.

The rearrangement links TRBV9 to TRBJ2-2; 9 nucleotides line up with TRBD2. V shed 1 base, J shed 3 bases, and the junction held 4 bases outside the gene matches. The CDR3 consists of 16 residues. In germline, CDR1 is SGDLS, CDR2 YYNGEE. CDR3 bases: TGTGCCAGCAGCGTAATAGCGGGAGCGGACACCGGGGAGCTGTTTTTT. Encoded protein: CASSVIAGADTGELFF.

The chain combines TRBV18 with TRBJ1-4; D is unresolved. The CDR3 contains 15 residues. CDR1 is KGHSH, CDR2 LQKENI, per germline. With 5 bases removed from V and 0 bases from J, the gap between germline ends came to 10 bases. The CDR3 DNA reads TGTGCCAGCTCAACGACGGGTGCAACTAATGAAAAACTGTTTTTT. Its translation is CASSTTGATNEKLFF.

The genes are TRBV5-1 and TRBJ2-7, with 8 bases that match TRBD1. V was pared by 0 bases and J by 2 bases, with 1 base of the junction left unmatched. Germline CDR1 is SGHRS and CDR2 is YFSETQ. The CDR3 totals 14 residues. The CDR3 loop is CASSLEDRAYEQYF. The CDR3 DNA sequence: TGCGCCAGCAGCTTGGAGGACAGGGCCTACGAGCAGTACTTC.

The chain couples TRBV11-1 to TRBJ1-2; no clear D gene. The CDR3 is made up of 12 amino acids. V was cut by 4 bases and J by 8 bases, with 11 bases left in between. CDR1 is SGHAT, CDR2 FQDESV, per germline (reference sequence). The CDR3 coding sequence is TGTGCCAGCAGCTCTGCTACGGAGGGCTACACCTTC. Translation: CASSSATEGYTF.

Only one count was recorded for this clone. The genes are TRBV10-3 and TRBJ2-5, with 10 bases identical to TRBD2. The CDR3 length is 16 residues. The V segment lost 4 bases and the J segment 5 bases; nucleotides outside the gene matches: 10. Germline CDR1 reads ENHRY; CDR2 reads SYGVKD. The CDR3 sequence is CAISVKAGGSGETQYF. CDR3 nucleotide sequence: TGTGCCATCAGTGTTAAAGCGGGAGGGAGTGGGGAGACCCAGTACTTC.

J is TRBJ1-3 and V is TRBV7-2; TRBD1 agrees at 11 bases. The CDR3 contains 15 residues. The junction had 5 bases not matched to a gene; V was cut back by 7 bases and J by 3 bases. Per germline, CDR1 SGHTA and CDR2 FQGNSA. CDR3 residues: CASTGQGAVGNTIYF. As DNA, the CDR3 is TGTGCCAGCACCGGACAGGGGGCAGTTGGAAACACCATATATTTT.

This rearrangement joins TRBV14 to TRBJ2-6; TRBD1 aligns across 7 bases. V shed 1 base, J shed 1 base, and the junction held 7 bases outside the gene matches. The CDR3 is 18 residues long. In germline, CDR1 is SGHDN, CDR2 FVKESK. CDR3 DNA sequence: TGTGCCAGCAGCCAAGGGGGGACAGCTCTTTCTGGGGCCAACGTCCTGACTTTC. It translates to CASSQGGTALSGANVLTF.

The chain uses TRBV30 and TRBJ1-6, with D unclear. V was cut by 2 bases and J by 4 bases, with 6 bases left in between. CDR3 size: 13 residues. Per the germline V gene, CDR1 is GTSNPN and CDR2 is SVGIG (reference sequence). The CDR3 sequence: CAWSTQYNSPLHF. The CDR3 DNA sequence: TGTGCCTGGAGTACGCAGTATAATTCACCCCTCCACTTT.

The CDR3 region has the DNA TGTGCCAGCACCACTGGATCAGGGGGGACCGGGGAGCTGTTTTTT. Translating it yields CASTTGSGGTGELFF. The J gene is TRBJ2-2, the V gene TRBV6-1; the D gene is possibly TRBD1 (7 bases). From germline, CDR1 is MNHNS and CDR2 SASEGT. With 7 bases removed from V and 5 bases from J, the gap between germline ends came to 17 bases. This CDR3 is 15 amino acids long.

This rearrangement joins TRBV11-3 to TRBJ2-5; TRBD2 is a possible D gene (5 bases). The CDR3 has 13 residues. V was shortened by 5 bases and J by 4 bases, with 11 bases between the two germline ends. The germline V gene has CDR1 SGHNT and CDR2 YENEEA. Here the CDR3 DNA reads TGTGCCAGCAGCCGCGAGGGTATAGAGACCCAGTACTTC. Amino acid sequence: CASSREGIETQYF.

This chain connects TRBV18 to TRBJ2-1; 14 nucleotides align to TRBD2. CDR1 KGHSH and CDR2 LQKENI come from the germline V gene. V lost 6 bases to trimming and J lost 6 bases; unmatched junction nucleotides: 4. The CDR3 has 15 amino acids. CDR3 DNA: TGTGCCAGCTCCCCCGGACTAGCGGGGGGCAATGAGCAGTTCTTC. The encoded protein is CASSPGLAGGNEQFF.

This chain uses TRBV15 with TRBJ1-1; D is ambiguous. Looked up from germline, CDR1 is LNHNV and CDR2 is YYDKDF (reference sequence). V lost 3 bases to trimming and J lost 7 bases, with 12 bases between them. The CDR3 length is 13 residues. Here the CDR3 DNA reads TGTGCCACCAGCAGTCACGGGGAGGGTGAAGCTTTCTTT. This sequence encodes CATSSHGEGEAFF.

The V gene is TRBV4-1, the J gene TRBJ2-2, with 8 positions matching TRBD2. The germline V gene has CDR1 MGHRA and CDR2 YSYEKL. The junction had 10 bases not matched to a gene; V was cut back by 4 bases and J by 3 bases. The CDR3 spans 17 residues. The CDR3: CASSRDPGLGDTGELFF. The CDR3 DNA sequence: TGCGCCAGCAGCCGGGACCCGGGACTAGGGGACACCGGGGAGCTGTTTTTT.

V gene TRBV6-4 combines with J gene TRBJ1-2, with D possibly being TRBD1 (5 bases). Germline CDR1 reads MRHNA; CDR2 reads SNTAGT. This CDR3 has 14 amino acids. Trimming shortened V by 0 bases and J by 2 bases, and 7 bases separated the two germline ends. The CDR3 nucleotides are TGTGCCAGCAGTGACTCAACAGGAAACTATGGCTACACCTTC. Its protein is CASSDSTGNYGYTF.

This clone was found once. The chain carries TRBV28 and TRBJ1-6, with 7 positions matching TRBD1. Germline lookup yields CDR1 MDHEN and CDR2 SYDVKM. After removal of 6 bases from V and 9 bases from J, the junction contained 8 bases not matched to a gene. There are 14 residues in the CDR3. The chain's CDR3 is CASSADRASSPLHF. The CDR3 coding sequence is TGTGCCAGCAGCGCTGACAGGGCCTCTTCACCCCTCCACTTT.

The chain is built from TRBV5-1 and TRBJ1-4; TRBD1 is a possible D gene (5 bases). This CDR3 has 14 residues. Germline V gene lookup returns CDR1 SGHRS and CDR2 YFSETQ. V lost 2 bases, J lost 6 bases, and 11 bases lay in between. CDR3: CASSFGSRDEKLFF. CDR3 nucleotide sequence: TGCGCCAGCAGCTTCGGGTCCAGGGATGAAAAACTGTTTTTT.

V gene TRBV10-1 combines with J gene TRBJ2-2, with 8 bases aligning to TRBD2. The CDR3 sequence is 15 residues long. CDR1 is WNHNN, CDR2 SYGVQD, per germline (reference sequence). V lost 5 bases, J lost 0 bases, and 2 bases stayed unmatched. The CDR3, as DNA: TGCGCCAGCAGTCTGACTAGCGCGAACACCGGGGAGCTGTTTTTT. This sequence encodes CASSLTSANTGELFF.

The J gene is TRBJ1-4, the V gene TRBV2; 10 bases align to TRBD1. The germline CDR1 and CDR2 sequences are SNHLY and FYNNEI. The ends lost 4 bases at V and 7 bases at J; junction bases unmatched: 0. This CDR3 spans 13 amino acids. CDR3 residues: CASSGDRGEKLFF. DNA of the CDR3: TGTGCCAGCAGTGGGGACAGGGGTGAAAAACTGTTTTTT.

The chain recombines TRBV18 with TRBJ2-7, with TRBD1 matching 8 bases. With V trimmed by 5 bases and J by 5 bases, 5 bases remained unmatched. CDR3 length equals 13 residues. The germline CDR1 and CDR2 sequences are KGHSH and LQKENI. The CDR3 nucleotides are TGTGCCAGCTCAGCCGACAGGGGTAACGAGCAGTACTTC. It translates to CASSADRGNEQYF.